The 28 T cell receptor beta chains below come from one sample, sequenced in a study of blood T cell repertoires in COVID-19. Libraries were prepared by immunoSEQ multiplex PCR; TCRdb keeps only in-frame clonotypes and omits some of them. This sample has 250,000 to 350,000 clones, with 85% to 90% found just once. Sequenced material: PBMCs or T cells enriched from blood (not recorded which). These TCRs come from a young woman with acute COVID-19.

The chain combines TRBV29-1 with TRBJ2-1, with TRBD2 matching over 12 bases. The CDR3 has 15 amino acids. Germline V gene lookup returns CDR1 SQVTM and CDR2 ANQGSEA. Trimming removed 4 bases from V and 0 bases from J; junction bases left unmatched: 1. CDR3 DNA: TGCAGCGTTGGACTAGCGGGGGTCTCCTACAATGAGCAGTTCTTC. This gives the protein CSVGLAGVSYNEQFF.

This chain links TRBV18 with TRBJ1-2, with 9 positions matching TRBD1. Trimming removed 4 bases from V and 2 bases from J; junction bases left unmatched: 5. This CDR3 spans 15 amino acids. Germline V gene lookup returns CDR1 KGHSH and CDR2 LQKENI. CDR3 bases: TGTGCCAGCTCACTGAACAGGGGGCCCAACTATGGCTACACCTTC. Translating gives CASSLNRGPNYGYTF.

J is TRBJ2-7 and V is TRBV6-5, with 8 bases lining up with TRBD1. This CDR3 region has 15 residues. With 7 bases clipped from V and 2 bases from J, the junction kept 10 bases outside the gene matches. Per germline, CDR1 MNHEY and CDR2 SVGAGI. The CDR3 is CASKLGQGLTYEQYF. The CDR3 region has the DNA TGTGCCAGCAAACTTGGACAGGGCTTGACCTACGAGCAGTACTTC.

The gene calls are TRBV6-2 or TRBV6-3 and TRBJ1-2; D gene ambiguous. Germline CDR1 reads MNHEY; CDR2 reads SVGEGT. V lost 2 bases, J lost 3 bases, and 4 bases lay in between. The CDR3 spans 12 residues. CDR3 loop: CASSYQYYGYTF. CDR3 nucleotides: TGTGCCAGCAGTTACCAGTACTATGGCTACACCTTC.

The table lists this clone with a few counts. In DNA, the CDR3 is TGTGCCAGCAGCTTAGGGCTAGCGGGAGTCGGGGCCAACGTCCTGACTTTC. Residues: CASSLGLAGVGANVLTF. The chain joins TRBV7-9 to TRBJ2-6, with 10 bases fitting TRBD2. Germline V gene data show CDR1 as SEHNR and CDR2 as FQNEAQ (reference sequence). Trimming removed 1 base from V and 4 bases from J; junction bases left unmatched: 4. The CDR3 has 17 amino acids.

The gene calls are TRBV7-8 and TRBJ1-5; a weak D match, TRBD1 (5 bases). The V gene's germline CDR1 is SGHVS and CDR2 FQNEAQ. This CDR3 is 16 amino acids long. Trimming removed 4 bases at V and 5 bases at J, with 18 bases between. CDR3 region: CASSSGIDARDQPQHF. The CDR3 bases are TGTGCCAGCAGCTCAGGGATTGACGCCAGGGATCAGCCCCAGCATTTT. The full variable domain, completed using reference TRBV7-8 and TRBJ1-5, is GAGVSQSPRYKVAKRGQDVALRCDPISGHVSLFWYQQALGQGPEFLTYFQNEAQLDKSGLPSDRFFAERPEGSVSTLKIQRTQQEDSAVYLCASSSGIDARDQPQHFGDGTRLSIL.

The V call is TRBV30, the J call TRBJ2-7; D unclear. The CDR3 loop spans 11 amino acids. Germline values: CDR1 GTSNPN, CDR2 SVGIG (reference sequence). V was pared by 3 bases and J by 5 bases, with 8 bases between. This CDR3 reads CAWSPTNEQYF. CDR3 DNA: TGTGCCTGGAGCCCCACTAACGAGCAGTACTTC. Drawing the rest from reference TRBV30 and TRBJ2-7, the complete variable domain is SQTIHQWPATLVQPVGSPLSLECTVEGTSNPNLYWYRQAAGRGLQLLFYSVGIGQISSEVPQNLSASRPQDRQFILSSKKLLLSDSGFYLCAWSPTNEQYFGPGTRLTVT.

CDR3 region: CATSGGRGAEAFF. In nucleotides, the CDR3 is TGTGCCACCTCAGGGGGCCGGGGGGCTGAAGCTTTCTTT. The rearrangement uses TRBV10-3 and TRBJ1-1; 8 positions agree with TRBD1. This CDR3 region has 13 residues. Germline V CDR1 and CDR2: ENHRY, SYGVKD. The trim removed 10 bases at V and 6 bases at J, leaving 10 bases unmatched.

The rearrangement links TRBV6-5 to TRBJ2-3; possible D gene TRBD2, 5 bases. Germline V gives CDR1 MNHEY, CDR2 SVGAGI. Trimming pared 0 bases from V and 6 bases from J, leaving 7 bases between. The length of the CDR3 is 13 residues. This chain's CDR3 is CASSYSTGDTQYF. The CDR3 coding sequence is TGTGCCAGCAGTTACTCCACGGGGGATACGCAGTATTTT.

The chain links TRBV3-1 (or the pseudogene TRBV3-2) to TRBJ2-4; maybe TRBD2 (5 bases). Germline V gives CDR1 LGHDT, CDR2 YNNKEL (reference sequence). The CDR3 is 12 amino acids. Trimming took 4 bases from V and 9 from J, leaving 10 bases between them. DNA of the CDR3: TGTGCCAGCAGCCCGCGGGCTCCCATTCAGTACTTC. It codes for CASSPRAPIQYF.

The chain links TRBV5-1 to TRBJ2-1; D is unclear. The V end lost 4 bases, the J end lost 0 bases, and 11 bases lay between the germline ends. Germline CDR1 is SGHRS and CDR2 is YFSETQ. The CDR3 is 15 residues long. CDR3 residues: CASSPRTSSYNEQFF. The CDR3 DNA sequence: TGCGCCAGCAGCCCCCGTACGAGCTCCTACAATGAGCAGTTCTTC.

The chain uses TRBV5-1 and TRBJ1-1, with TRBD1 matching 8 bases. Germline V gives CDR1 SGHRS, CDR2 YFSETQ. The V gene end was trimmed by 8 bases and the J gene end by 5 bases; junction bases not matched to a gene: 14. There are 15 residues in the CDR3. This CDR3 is CASTYSTGGRTEAFF. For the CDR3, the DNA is TGCGCCAGTACCTATTCCACAGGGGGTCGGACTGAAGCTTTCTTT.

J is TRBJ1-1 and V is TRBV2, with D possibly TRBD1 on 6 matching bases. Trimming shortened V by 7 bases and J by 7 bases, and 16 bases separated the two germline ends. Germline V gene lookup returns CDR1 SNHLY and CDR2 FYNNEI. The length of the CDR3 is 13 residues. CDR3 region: CASTEGGGLEAFF. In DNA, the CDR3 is TGTGCCAGCACCGAAGGGGGGGGCCTTGAAGCTTTCTTT.

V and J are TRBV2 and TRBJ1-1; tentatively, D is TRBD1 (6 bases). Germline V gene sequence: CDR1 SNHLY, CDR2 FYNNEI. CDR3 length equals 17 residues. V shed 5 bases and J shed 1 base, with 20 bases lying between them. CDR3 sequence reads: CASSRSIRGSGNTEAFF. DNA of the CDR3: TGTGCCAGCAGTCGCAGCATAAGGGGGTCGGGGAACACTGAAGCTTTCTTT.

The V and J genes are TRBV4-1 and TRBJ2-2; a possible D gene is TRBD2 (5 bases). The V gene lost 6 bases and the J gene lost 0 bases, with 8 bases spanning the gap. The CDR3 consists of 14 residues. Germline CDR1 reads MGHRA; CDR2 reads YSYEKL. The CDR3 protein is CASREGSNTGELFF. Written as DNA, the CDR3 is TGCGCCAGCAGAGAGGGATCGAACACCGGGGAGCTGTTTTTT.

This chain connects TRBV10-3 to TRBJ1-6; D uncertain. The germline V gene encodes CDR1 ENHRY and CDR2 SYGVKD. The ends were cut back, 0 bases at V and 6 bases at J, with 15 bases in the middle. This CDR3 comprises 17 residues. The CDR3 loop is CAISESLFRLANSPLHF. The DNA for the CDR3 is TGTGCCATCAGTGAGTCACTGTTTCGACTGGCTAATTCACCCCTCCACTTT.

The CDR3 DNA reads TGTGCCAGCAGCCCGCAATGGGCCGCTAACTATGGCTACACCTTC. This codes for CASSPQWAANYGYTF. This chain links TRBV7-9 with TRBJ1-2; the D is unclear. CDR3 length: 15 amino acids. Germline CDR1 SEHNR, CDR2 FQNEAQ (reference sequence). The V and J ends lost 5 bases and 0 bases respectively, with 13 bases between them.

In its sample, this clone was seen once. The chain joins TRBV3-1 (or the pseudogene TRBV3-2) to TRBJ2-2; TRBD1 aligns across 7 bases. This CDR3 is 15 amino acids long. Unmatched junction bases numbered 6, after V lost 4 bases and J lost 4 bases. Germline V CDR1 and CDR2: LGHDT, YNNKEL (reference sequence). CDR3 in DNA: TGTGCCAGCAGCCCCTTTGGACAGGTCACCGGGGAGCTGTTTTTT. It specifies CASSPFGQVTGELFF.

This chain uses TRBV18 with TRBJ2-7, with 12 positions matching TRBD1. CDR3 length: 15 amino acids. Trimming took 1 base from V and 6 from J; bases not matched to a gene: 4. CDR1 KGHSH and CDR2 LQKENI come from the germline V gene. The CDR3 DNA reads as TGTGCCAGCTCACCACTGGGGACAGGGGGCTCCGAGCAGTACTTC. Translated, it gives CASSPLGTGGSEQYF.

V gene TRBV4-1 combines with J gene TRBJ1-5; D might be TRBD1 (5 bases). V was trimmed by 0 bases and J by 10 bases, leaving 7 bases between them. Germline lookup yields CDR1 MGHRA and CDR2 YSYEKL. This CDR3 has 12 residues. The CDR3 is CASSQDRGPQHF. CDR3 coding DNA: TGCGCCAGCAGCCAAGATAGGGGACCCCAGCATTTT.

DNA for the CDR3: TGCAGCGTTGAGGCCACGAACACTGAAGCTTTCTTT. Translating gives CSVEATNTEAFF. The rearrangement links TRBV29-1 to TRBJ1-1; D gene uncertain. Germline CDR1 is SQVTM and CDR2 is ANQGSEA. Between the trimmed V and J ends, which lost 3 bases and 1 base, there was a span of 6 bases. The CDR3 covers 12 residues.

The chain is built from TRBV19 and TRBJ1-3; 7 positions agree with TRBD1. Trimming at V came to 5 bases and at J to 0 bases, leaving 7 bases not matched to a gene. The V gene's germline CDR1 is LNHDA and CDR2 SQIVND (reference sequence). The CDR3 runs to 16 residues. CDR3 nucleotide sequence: TGTGCCAGTAGTCCAAGGACAGGCCTCTCTGGAAACACCATATATTTT. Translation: CASSPRTGLSGNTIYF.

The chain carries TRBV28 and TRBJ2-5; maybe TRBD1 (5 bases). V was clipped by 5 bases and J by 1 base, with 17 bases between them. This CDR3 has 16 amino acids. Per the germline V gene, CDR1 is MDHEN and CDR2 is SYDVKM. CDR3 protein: CASSRGFSGLQETQYF. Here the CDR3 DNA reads TGTGCCAGCAGTAGGGGCTTTTCGGGTCTCCAAGAGACCCAGTACTTC.

CDR3 DNA: TGTGCCAGCAGCGTAGCCCCGCCAGGGTTTACAGATACGCAGTATTTT. Its translation: CASSVAPPGFTDTQYF. This chain connects TRBV9 to TRBJ2-3; TRBD1 might be the D (5 bases). Between the trimmed V and J ends, which lost 0 bases and 3 bases, there was a span of 14 bases. CDR1 SGDLS and CDR2 YYNGEE come from the germline V gene. The CDR3 covers 16 residues.

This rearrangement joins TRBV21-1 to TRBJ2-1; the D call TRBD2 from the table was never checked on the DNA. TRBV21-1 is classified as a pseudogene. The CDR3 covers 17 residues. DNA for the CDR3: TGTGCCAGCAGCAGAGTCGTCATTAGCGGGAGAGCCAATGAGCAGTTCTTC. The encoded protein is CASSRVVISGRANEQFF.

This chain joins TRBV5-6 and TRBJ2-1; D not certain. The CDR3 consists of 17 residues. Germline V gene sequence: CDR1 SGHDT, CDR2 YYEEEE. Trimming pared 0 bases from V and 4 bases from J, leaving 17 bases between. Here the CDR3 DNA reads TGTGCCAGCAGCTTGGAAGCCCCCTGGGCCCAATACAATGAGCAGTTCTTC. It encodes CASSLEAPWAQYNEQFF.

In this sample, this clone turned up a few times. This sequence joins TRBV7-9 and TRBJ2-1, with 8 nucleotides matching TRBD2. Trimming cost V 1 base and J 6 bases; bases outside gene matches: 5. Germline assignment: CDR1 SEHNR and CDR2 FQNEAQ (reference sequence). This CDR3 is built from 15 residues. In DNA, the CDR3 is TGTGCCAGCAGCTTAGTTCGTACTAGCGGCAATGAGCAGTTCTTC. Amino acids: CASSLVRTSGNEQFF.

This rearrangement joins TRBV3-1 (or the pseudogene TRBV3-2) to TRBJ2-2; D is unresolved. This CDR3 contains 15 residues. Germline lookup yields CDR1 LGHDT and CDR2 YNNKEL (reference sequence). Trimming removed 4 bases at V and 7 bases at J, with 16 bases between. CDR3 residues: CASSLFAASGGELFF. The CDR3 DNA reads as TGTGCCAGCAGCCTATTCGCGGCGTCCGGCGGGGAGCTGTTTTTT.